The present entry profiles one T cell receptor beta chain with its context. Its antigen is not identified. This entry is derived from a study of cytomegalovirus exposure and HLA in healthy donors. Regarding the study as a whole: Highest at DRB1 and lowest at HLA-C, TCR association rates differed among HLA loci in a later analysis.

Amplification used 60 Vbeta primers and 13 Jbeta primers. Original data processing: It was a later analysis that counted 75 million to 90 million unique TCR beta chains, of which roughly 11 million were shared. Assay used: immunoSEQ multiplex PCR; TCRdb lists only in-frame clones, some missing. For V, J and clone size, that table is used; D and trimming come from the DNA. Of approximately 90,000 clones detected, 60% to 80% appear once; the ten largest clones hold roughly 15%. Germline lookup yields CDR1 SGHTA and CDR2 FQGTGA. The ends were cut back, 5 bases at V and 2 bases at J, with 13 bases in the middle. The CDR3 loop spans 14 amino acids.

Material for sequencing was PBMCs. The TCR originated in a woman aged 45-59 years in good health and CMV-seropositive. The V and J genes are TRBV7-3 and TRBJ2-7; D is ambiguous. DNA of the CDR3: TGTGCCAGCAGCCTAGGATCGAATCCCTACGAGCAGTACTTC. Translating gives CASSLGSNPYEQYF.